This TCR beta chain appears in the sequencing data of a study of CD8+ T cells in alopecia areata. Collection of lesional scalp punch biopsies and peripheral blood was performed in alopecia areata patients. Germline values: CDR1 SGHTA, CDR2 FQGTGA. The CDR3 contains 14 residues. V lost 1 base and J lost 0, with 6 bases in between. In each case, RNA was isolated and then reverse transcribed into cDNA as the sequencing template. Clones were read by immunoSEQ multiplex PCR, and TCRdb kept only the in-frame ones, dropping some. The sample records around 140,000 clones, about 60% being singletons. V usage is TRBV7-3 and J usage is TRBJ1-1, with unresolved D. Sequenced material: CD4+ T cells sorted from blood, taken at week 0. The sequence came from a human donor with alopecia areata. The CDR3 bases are TGTGCCAGCAGCTTAAGCCCCGTGAACACTGAAGCTTTCTTT. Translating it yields CASSLSPVNTEAFF.